The sequence of this T cell receptor beta chain was determined in a study of blood T cell repertoires in COVID-19. About the research overall: T cells, B-cell-depleted T cells, or PBMCs provided the cDNA or gDNA that served as material.

Methods used by the authors: Nucleated cell counts were estimated from reference gene primer amplification. Clones were sequenced by immunoSEQ multiplex PCR, and TCRdb holds only the in-frame ones, with some missing. The V and J calls and clone size are taken from that table; D and trimming were inferred from the DNA. Among fewer than 350,000 clones listed, approximately 86% were seen once. V dropped 5 bases and J dropped 5 bases, with 6 bases sitting between them. There are 12 residues in the CDR3. Germline V gene data show CDR1 as SGHAT and CDR2 as FQNNGV. This clone was detected only a few times. The same CDR3 is also encoded by other DNA sequences in this sample.

The material sequenced was peripheral blood. The sequence derives from a woman between 25 and 40 years old who had recovered from COVID-19. The chain links TRBV11-2 to TRBJ2-2; D gene uncertain. The CDR3 loop is CASSPYTGELFF. The CDR3, as DNA: TGTGCCAGCAGCCCTTATACCGGGGAGCTGTTTTTT.